This T cell receptor beta chain derives from a study of blood T cell repertoires in COVID-19. The CDR3 contains 13 residues. Germline lookup yields CDR1 LGHDT and CDR2 YNNKEL (reference sequence). About this clone itself: One end of the junction does not line up with germline, which may come from a read error.

In the original processing: The authors estimated nucleated cell counts from reference gene primer amplification. Using immunoSEQ multiplex PCR, the repertoire was profiled, and TCRdb retains in-frame clones only, with some absent. V and J calls and clone size are as listed in that table; D and trimming were resolved from the DNA. The sample has some 45,000 clones, about 80% seen once. Input material: peripheral blood. The clonotype comes from a man between 65 and 80 years old with acute or convalescent COVID-19. The chain employs TRBV3-1 (or the pseudogene TRBV3-2) and TRBJ1-2, with D tentatively TRBD1 (5 bases). The CDR3 DNA reads TGTGCCAGCAGCCAAGATGCGGGGATGCGGGGGTACTTC. As protein: CASSQDAGMRGYF.